This T cell receptor beta chain originates from a study of T-cell reconstitution after alpha-beta-depleted transplantation in children. A TCRbeta library incorporating unique molecular identifiers was prepared. TCRdb reprocessed the PCR reads via MiXCR and lists one record per CDR3 protein. Here the sample spans 80,000 to 95,000 distinct CDR3 sequences, roughly 8% being singletons. The CDR3 runs to 17 residues. Between the trimmed V and J ends, which lost 4 bases and 6 bases, there was a span of 25 bases. Germline V gene lookup returns CDR1 SGHRS and CDR2 YFSETQ. This clonotype was counted at least ten times.

The chain has TRBV5-1 and TRBJ1-1; no clear D. The sequence was collected from a human donor who donated a stem cell graft to a child with congenital amegakaryocytic thrombocytopenia. The sequencing here drew on PBMCs from the stem cell graft donor, taken from the stem cell graft. The DNA of the CDR3 is TGCGCCAGCAGCCCGCCAATTTCAGGAGATGGAGTGGCTGAAGCTTTCTTT. Amino acids: CASSPPISGDGVAEAFF. The variable domain in full, completed from reference TRBV5-1 and TRBJ1-1, reads KAGVTQTPRYLIKTRGQQVTLSCSPISGHRSVSWYQQTPGQGLQFLFEYFSETQRNKGNFPGRFSGRQFSNSRSEMNVSTLELGDSALYLCASSPPISGDGVAEAFFGQGTRLTVV.